The next 32 T cell receptor beta chains were all read from a single sample in a study of T-cell reconstitution after alpha-beta-depleted transplantation in children. Unique molecular identifiers were incorporated during preparation of the TCRbeta library. TCRdb passed the PCR reads through MiXCR, listing each CDR3 protein once. The sample includes about 540,000 distinct CDR3 sequences, 20% to 30% of them seen just once. The sequencing used PBMCs, collected before TCRalphabeta/CD19-depleted stem cell transplant. The source of these receptors is a boy under three years old with Wiskott-Aldrich syndrome, due to receive a stem cell transplant.

This clonotype showed up just a few times. The chain links TRBV5-1 to TRBJ2-5, with a weak D call TRBD2 (6 bases). Germline CDR1 SGHRS, CDR2 YFSETQ. The CDR3 is made up of 14 amino acids. V lost 4 bases and J lost 2, with 12 bases in between. CDR3 sequence: CASSPLASQETQYF. The CDR3 nucleotides are TGCGCCAGCAGCCCCCTAGCGTCACAAGAGACCCAGTACTTC.

The rearrangement joins TRBV27 to TRBJ2-7, with D unresolved. V was trimmed by 2 bases and J by 2 bases, leaving 16 bases between them. CDR1 is MNHEY and CDR2 is SMNVEV in the germline V gene (reference sequence). There are 16 residues in the CDR3. CDR3 coding DNA: TGTGCCAGCAGTTTAAGAGCGAACCTCCGGGCCTACGAGCAGTACTTC. It specifies CASSLRANLRAYEQYF.

The rearrangement uses TRBV25-1 and TRBJ2-5; 8 bases map to TRBD2. Germline loops: CDR1 MGHDK, CDR2 SYGVNS. Trimming took 3 bases from V and 4 from J; bases not matched to a gene: 7. This CDR3 contains 15 residues. In DNA, the CDR3 is TGTGCCAGCAGTGATGCCGGGACTAGTACAGAGACCCAGTACTTC. It is translated as CASSDAGTSTETQYF. Variable domain in full (rest from reference TRBV25-1 and TRBJ2-5): EADIYQTPRYLVIGTGKKITLECSQTMGHDKMYWYQQDPGMELHLIHYSYGVNSTEKGDLSSESTVSRIRTEHFPLTLESARPSHTSQYLCASSDAGTSTETQYFGPGTRLLVL.

This clonotype showed up just a few times. J is TRBJ2-3 and V is TRBV15; D unclear. V gave up 0 bases and J gave up 2 bases, with 12 bases separating them. Germline assignment: CDR1 LNHNV and CDR2 YYDKDF (reference sequence). The CDR3 sequence is 16 residues long. The CDR3 protein is CATSRDRLGFTDTQYF. The CDR3 DNA sequence: TGTGCCACCAGCAGAGATCGATTAGGATTCACAGATACGCAGTATTTT.

This chain links TRBV5-1 with TRBJ2-3; TRBD1 matches at 8 bases. The germline gives CDR1 SGHRS, CDR2 YFSETQ. This CDR3 is built from 15 residues. V lost 5 bases, J lost 0 bases, and 5 bases stayed unmatched. The CDR3: CASSRDRRSTDTQYF. In nucleotides, the CDR3 is TGCGCCAGCAGTAGGGACAGGCGGAGCACAGATACGCAGTATTTT.

The rearrangement uses TRBV20-1 and TRBJ2-5; either TRBD1 or TRBD2 may fit D (5 bases each). CDR1 DFQATT and CDR2 SNEGSKA come from the germline V gene (reference sequence). The V end was cut by 0 bases, the J end by 3 bases, with 14 bases between. This CDR3 spans 15 amino acids. CDR3 nucleotide sequence: TGCAGTGCTAGAGATCATGAGACAGCGGAAGAGACCCAGTACTTC. Protein product: CSARDHETAEETQYF.

The chain couples TRBV14 to TRBJ2-1; TRBD2 aligns across 14 bases. Trimming removed 1 base from V and 1 base from J; junction bases left unmatched: 6. Germline-derived CDR1 and CDR2 are SGHDN and FVKESK. This CDR3 is built from 19 residues. CDR3 nucleotides: TGTGCCAGCAGCCAAGGACTAGCGGGAGGGCCGGGGTCCTACAATGAGCAGTTCTTC. This gives the protein CASSQGLAGGPGSYNEQFF.

This clonotype showed up just a few times. The chain joins TRBV12-3 or TRBV12-4 to TRBJ2-2; D is perhaps TRBD1 or TRBD2 (5 bases each). The CDR3 is 14 amino acids. Trimming took 3 bases from V and 6 from J, leaving 11 bases between them. The CDR3 region is CASSLFEGSGELFF. The CDR3 DNA follows: TGTGCCAGCAGTTTGTTCGAGGGGTCCGGGGAGCTGTTTTTT.

The chain employs TRBV5-1 and TRBJ2-1; TRBD2 is a possible D gene (6 bases). V shed 5 bases and J shed 6 bases, with 15 bases lying between them. Germline-derived CDR1 and CDR2 are SGHRS and YFSETQ. The CDR3 sequence is 14 residues long. CDR3 sequence: CASSISGLLNEQFF. The CDR3 DNA is TGCGCCAGCAGTATCTCGGGACTCCTCAATGAGCAGTTCTTC.

The rearrangement uses TRBV7-2 and TRBJ2-5; D ambiguous. The V gene lost 1 base and the J gene lost 5 bases, with 8 bases spanning the gap. The V gene's germline CDR1 is SGHTA and CDR2 FQGNSA. The CDR3 spans 13 residues. For the CDR3, the DNA is TGTGCCAGCAGCTTAGGTCCAACGGAGACCCAGTACTTC. Its protein product is CASSLGPTETQYF.

V usage is TRBV27 and J usage is TRBJ2-7, with D possibly being TRBD1 (5 bases). Germline V gene sequence: CDR1 MNHEY, CDR2 SMNVEV (reference sequence). This CDR3 spans 13 amino acids. V gave up 5 bases and J gave up 4 bases, with 12 bases separating them. This chain's CDR3 is CASSAAQGYEQYF. CDR3 DNA: TGTGCCAGCAGTGCCGCCCAGGGTTACGAGCAGTACTTC.

This clonotype was seen more than once but under ten times. The chain joins TRBV27 to TRBJ2-6; no clear D. This CDR3 region has 11 residues. Germline V gene lookup returns CDR1 MNHEY and CDR2 SMNVEV (reference sequence). The V end lost 6 bases, the J end lost 12 bases, and 9 bases lay between the germline ends. CDR3 in DNA: TGTGCCAGCAGCTCTTTCGGCGTCCTGACTTTC. It translates to CASSSFGVLTF. The variable domain in full, with the rest retrieved from reference TRBV27 and TRBJ2-6, is EAQVTQNPRYLITVTGKKLTVTCSQNMNHEYMSWYRQDPGLGLRQIYYSMNVEVTDKGDVPEGYKVSRKEKRNFPLILESPSPNQTSLYFCASSSFGVLTFGAGSRLTVL.

The chain has TRBV20-1 and TRBJ2-1, with 8 bases aligning to TRBD2. Germline V lookup: CDR1 DFQATT, CDR2 SNEGSKA (reference sequence). J was trimmed by 7 bases and V by 0 bases; bases with no gene match: 2. This CDR3 is 13 amino acids long. DNA for the CDR3: TGCAGTGCTAGAGATCGGGGGGGAAATGAGCAGTTCTTC. Residues: CSARDRGGNEQFF.

The chain is built from TRBV5-1 and TRBJ2-5; 9 bases map to TRBD2. The CDR3 length is 14 residues. Germline assignment: CDR1 SGHRS and CDR2 YFSETQ. Unmatched junction bases numbered 3, after V lost 4 bases and J lost 2 bases. The CDR3 protein is CASSGLAIQETQYF. The CDR3 bases are TGCGCCAGCAGCGGACTAGCGATACAAGAGACCCAGTACTTC.

On this clonotype: Germline is not matched at one junction end, which may reflect a read error. The V gene is TRBV18, the J gene TRBJ2-7; D may be TRBD1 or TRBD2 (5 bases each). The CDR3 sequence is 13 residues long. CDR1 is KGHSH and CDR2 is LQKENI in the germline V gene. The CDR3 DNA reads as TGTGCCAGCTCCCCGGATGGGACCTACGAGCATTACTTC. It is translated as CASSPDGTYEHYF.

This chain connects TRBV10-3 to TRBJ2-1, with TRBD1 matching 9 bases. The CDR3 spans 17 residues. V lost 0 bases and J lost 4; bases outside the gene matches: 7. Per germline, CDR1 ENHRY and CDR2 SYGVKD. The CDR3 DNA follows: TGTGCCATCAGTGAGTCTCAGATTGGACAGGGGTACAATGAGCAGTTCTTC. Translation gives CAISESQIGQGYNEQFF.

The sample holds a few counts of this clonotype. J is TRBJ1-4 and V is TRBV5-1, with no clear D. Germline assignment: CDR1 SGHRS and CDR2 YFSETQ. This CDR3 has 13 amino acids. Trimming took off 0 bases at V and 5 bases at J, with 5 bases between the two ends. CDR3 region: CASSLGLNEKLFF. CDR3 DNA sequence: TGCGCCAGCAGCTTGGGATTAAATGAAAAACTGTTTTTT.

This clonotype was detected a few times. The V gene is TRBV11-2, the J gene TRBJ1-3; D uncertain. Trimming removed 5 bases at V and 4 bases at J, with 15 bases between. CDR3 length: 15 amino acids. The V gene's germline CDR1 is SGHAT and CDR2 FQNNGV. CDR3 bases: TGTGCCAGCAGCCCCCAGCGGGCTTCAGGAAACACCATATATTTT. This encodes CASSPQRASGNTIYF.

The chain has TRBV20-1 and TRBJ2-5; D is possibly TRBD2 (5 bases). Between the trimmed V and J ends, which lost 4 bases and 7 bases, there was a span of 16 bases. Germline CDR1 and CDR2: DFQATT and SNEGSKA (reference sequence). This CDR3 spans 13 amino acids. In DNA, the CDR3 is TGCAGTGCTATTCGACAAGCTGCGGGGACCCAGTACTTC. It translates to CSAIRQAAGTQYF.

This clonotype was found a few times. The V and J genes are TRBV10-3 and TRBJ2-2, with 7 bases identical to TRBD1. V was pared by 6 bases and J by 4 bases, with 5 bases of the junction left unmatched. The CDR3 spans 14 residues. Germline lookup yields CDR1 ENHRY and CDR2 SYGVKD. The CDR3 DNA is TGTGCCATCAGAGCGACAGGGACCACCGGGGAGCTGTTTTTT. It translates to CAIRATGTTGELFF.

The chain has TRBV14 and TRBJ2-2; 9 nucleotides agree with TRBD1. CDR1 and CDR2 (germline): SGHDN, FVKESK. The trim removed 2 bases at V and 7 bases at J, leaving 11 bases unmatched. The length of the CDR3 is 17 residues. This CDR3 reads CASSQPDRGRFGGELFF. DNA for the CDR3: TGTGCCAGCAGCCAACCGGACAGGGGAAGATTCGGCGGGGAGCTGTTTTTT. The full variable domain, its missing parts supplied by reference TRBV14 and TRBJ2-2, is EAGVTQFPSHSVIEKGQTVTLRCDPISGHDNLYWYRRVMGKEIKFLLHFVKESKQDESGMPNNRFLAERTGGTYSTLKVQPAELEDSGVYFCASSQPDRGRFGGELFFGEGSRLTVL.

The chain is built from TRBV5-1 and TRBJ2-7, with 11 bases lining up with TRBD2. CDR1 and CDR2 (germline): SGHRS, YFSETQ. This CDR3 has 17 amino acids. The junction had 12 bases not matched to a gene; V was cut back by 7 bases and J by 0 bases. In DNA form, the CDR3 reads TGCGCCAGCTCCCTACTAGCGGGAGACTTCAGCTCCTACGAGCAGTACTTC. It specifies CASSLLAGDFSSYEQYF. Complete variable domain (other parts from reference TRBV5-1 and TRBJ2-7): KAGVTQTPRYLIKTRGQQVTLSCSPISGHRSVSWYQQTPGQGLQFLFEYFSETQRNKGNFPGRFSGRQFSNSRSEMNVSTLELGDSALYLCASSLLAGDFSSYEQYFGPGTRLTVT.

The chain couples TRBV5-6 to TRBJ2-7, with D possibly TRBD1 on 6 matching bases. Deletions cut 7 bases from V and 0 bases from J, with 14 bases between. Germline V lookup: CDR1 SGHDT, CDR2 YYEEEE. The CDR3 contains 14 residues. CDR3 in amino acids: CASGIQGPSYEQYF. CDR3 in DNA: TGTGCCAGCGGAATACAGGGACCCTCCTACGAGCAGTACTTC.

V gene TRBV11-1 combines with J gene TRBJ2-1; 8 positions match TRBD2. The germline CDR1 and CDR2 sequences are SGHAT and FQDESV (reference sequence). V lost 2 bases to trimming and J lost 4 bases; unmatched junction nucleotides: 22. The CDR3 is made up of 21 amino acids. Here the CDR3 DNA reads TGTGCCAGCAGCTTAATGGGGTTTCAGAGCGGGAGACGGCTACGGTACAATGAGCAGTTCTTC. Encoded protein: CASSLMGFQSGRRLRYNEQFF.

V gene TRBV15 combines with J gene TRBJ2-1; TRBD2 aligns across 10 bases. This CDR3 has 13 residues. J gave up 15 bases and V 1 base, and 6 bases lay outside the gene matches. CDR1 is LNHNV, CDR2 YYDKDF, per germline (reference sequence). The CDR3 DNA follows: TGTGCCACCAGCAGAGCCCAGCGGGAGGGGTGGTTCTTC. This sequence encodes CATSRAQREGWFF.

The rearrangement uses TRBV5-6 and TRBJ2-1; possible D gene TRBD1, 6 bases. The length of the CDR3 is 15 residues. Germline-derived CDR1 and CDR2 are SGHDT and YYEEEE. The V gene lost 0 bases and the J gene lost 6 bases, with 13 bases spanning the gap. Written as DNA, the CDR3 is TGTGCCAGCAGCTTGGGGGGGCGCATCCTCAATGAGCAGTTCTTC. Residues: CASSLGGRILNEQFF.

CDR3 sequence reads: CSARPEAQLLNQPQHF. The CDR3 nucleotides are TGCAGTGCTAGACCAGAGGCACAGCTACTCAATCAGCCCCAGCATTTT. The gene calls are TRBV20-1 and TRBJ1-5, with D hard to call. V was trimmed by 2 bases and J by 3 bases, leaving 17 bases between them. The CDR3 runs 16 residues. Germline assignment: CDR1 DFQATT and CDR2 SNEGSKA (reference sequence).

The chain uses TRBV18 and TRBJ1-1, with D possibly TRBD1 on 5 matching bases. Germline V lookup: CDR1 KGHSH, CDR2 LQKENI. Trimming removed 6 bases from V and 2 bases from J, with 16 bases in between. This CDR3 has 15 amino acids. The CDR3 spells CASSEGRPINTEAFF. CDR3 DNA: TGTGCCAGCTCCGAGGGGCGTCCAATTAACACTGAAGCTTTCTTT.

The genes are TRBV18 and TRBJ2-2; 9 bases are shared with TRBD1. CDR3 size: 17 residues. The J segment lost 2 bases and the V segment lost 4 bases, leaving 8 bases of the junction unmatched. Germline V CDR1 and CDR2: KGHSH, LQKENI. The CDR3 DNA reads TGTGCCAGCTCACTGAAGACAGGGGGGACAAACACCGGGGAGCTGTTTTTT. It specifies CASSLKTGGTNTGELFF.

Only a few counts were recorded for this clonotype. The gene calls are TRBV20-1 and TRBJ2-6; D gene ambiguous. From germline, CDR1 is DFQATT and CDR2 SNEGSKA (reference sequence). The germline V and J ends were trimmed by 6 bases and 1 base, with 10 bases remaining between them. The CDR3 spans 14 residues. CDR3 protein: CSAQVRSGANVLTF. CDR3 DNA: TGCAGTGCCCAGGTCCGTTCTGGGGCCAACGTCCTGACTTTC.

V is TRBV6-2 or TRBV6-3 and J is TRBJ2-5; D call uncertain. Trimming took off 5 bases at V and 2 bases at J, with 15 bases between the two ends. This CDR3 is built from 15 residues. Germline CDR1 is MNHEY and CDR2 is SVGEGT. The CDR3 is CASSAPRRSQETQYF. Written as DNA, the CDR3 is TGTGCCAGCAGTGCCCCCCGGCGTTCACAAGAGACCCAGTACTTC.

This clonotype was seen a handful of times. The chain carries TRBV6-5 and TRBJ2-6, with TRBD2 identical over 7 bases. With V trimmed by 1 base and J by 3 bases, 9 bases remained unmatched. In germline, CDR1 is MNHEY, CDR2 SVGAGI. The CDR3 spans 18 residues. The CDR3: CASSYFGGKLGGANVLTF. In DNA, the CDR3 is TGTGCCAGCAGTTACTTCGGGGGGAAATTGGGTGGGGCCAACGTCCTGACTTTC.